The 27 T cell receptor beta chains given below trace back to one sample, sequenced in a study of cytomegalovirus exposure and HLA in healthy donors. Amplification used 60 Vbeta primers and 13 Jbeta primers. Clones were read by immunoSEQ multiplex PCR, and TCRdb kept only the in-frame ones, dropping some. The table shows some 44,000 clones, with roughly 87% occurring only once. The source material was PBMCs. All receptors come from a woman aged 35 to 49 in good health and CMV-seropositive.

The genes are TRBV10-1 and TRBJ2-2, with D possibly being TRBD2 (6 bases). V lost 6 bases and J 3 bases, leaving 11 bases between the germline ends. CDR3 length: 14 residues. Germline V gene data show CDR1 as WNHNN and CDR2 as SYGVQD (reference sequence). The CDR3 sequence is CASRAGTHTGELFF. CDR3 bases: TGCGCCAGCAGAGCCGGGACTCACACCGGGGAGCTGTTTTTT.

V gene TRBV27 combines with J gene TRBJ1-2, with D possibly matching TRBD1 (6 bases). Trimming took off 3 bases at V and 8 bases at J, with 13 bases between the two ends. The CDR3 contains 13 residues. From germline, CDR1 is MNHEY and CDR2 SMNVEV (reference sequence). CDR3 nucleotide sequence: TGTGCCAGCAGTTTCAGGGGAGTTGAAGGCTACACCTTC. Translation gives CASSFRGVEGYTF.

The chain links TRBV6-6 to TRBJ2-1; the D gene is possibly TRBD2 (5 bases). The germline V and J ends were trimmed by 6 bases and 5 bases, with 8 bases remaining between them. From germline, CDR1 is MNHNY and CDR2 SVGAGI (reference sequence). The CDR3 length is 12 residues. The CDR3 sequence: CASRVGDNEQFF. The CDR3 DNA is TGTGCCAGCAGAGTCGGGGACAATGAGCAGTTCTTC.

The rearrangement joins TRBV19 to TRBJ1-2, with TRBD1 as a possible D gene (5 bases). The CDR3 has 15 residues. Per germline, CDR1 LNHDA and CDR2 SQIVND (reference sequence). Trimming cost V 7 bases and J 10 bases, with 25 bases left between them. The CDR3 DNA reads as TGTGCCAGTACCAAGCATTCCGGGGGGAACCCGGACTACACCTTC. This encodes CASTKHSGGNPDYTF.

V usage is TRBV28 and J usage is TRBJ1-2; TRBD1 matches at 7 bases. In germline, CDR1 is MDHEN, CDR2 SYDVKM. There are 13 residues in the CDR3. The ends lost 8 bases at V and 8 bases at J; junction bases unmatched: 11. The CDR3 DNA follows: TGTGCCAGCCAACCGACAGGGAGGTTAGGCTACACCTTC. The encoded protein is CASQPTGRLGYTF.

The chain carries TRBV6-5 and TRBJ2-7, with D possibly matching TRBD2 (6 bases). Germline CDR1 and CDR2: MNHEY and SVGAGI. Between the trimmed V and J ends, which lost 9 bases and 7 bases, there was a span of 13 bases. The CDR3 is 11 residues long. CDR3 in DNA: TGTGCCAGTCAAATCGGAGGGGAGCAGTACTTC. Its protein product is CASQIGGEQYF.

J is TRBJ1-1 and V is TRBV29-1; D unresolved. CDR1 is SQVTM and CDR2 is ANQGSEA in the germline V gene. CDR3 length: 13 amino acids. V lost 4 bases to trimming and J lost 2 bases, with 11 bases between them. The CDR3 region is CSVVGMTNTEAFF. CDR3 DNA: TGCAGCGTTGTGGGCATGACAAACACTGAAGCTTTCTTT.

The gene calls are TRBV7-9 and TRBJ1-2, with 10 bases lining up with TRBD1. CDR1 is SEHNR and CDR2 is FQNEAQ in the germline V gene (reference sequence). The CDR3 extends over 15 amino acids. The trim removed 5 bases at V and 5 bases at J, leaving 8 bases unmatched. CDR3 coding DNA: TGTGCCAGCAGCCCCCGACAGGGGGCAGCTTATGGCTACACCTTC. It yields the protein CASSPRQGAAYGYTF. Looking up the rest from reference TRBV7-9 and TRBJ1-2 gives the full variable domain: DTGVSQNPRHKITKRGQNVTFRCDPISEHNRLYWYRQTLGQGPEFLTYFQNEAQLEKSRLLSDRFSAERPKGSFSTLEIQRTEQGDSAMYLCASSPRQGAAYGYTFGSGTRLTVV.

CDR3 protein: CASTRSFNQPQHF. In nucleotides, the CDR3 is TGTGCCAGCACAAGGAGTTTCAATCAGCCCCAGCATTTT. The rearrangement uses TRBV6-6 and TRBJ1-5, with D unclear. Trimming removed 7 bases from V and 3 bases from J, with 10 bases in between. The germline gives CDR1 MNHNY, CDR2 SVGAGI (reference sequence). The length of the CDR3 is 13 residues.

With respect to this clone: Being one base from a much bigger clone, this may be a read error. The same CDR3 arises from other DNA sequences in this sample as well. For the CDR3, the DNA is TGTGCAAGCAGCCACAACCTCTACTATGGCTACACCTTC. It yields the protein CASSHNLYYGYTF. The chain joins TRBV7-9 to TRBJ1-2; unclear D gene. Germline V gene lookup returns CDR1 SEHNR and CDR2 FQNEAQ (reference sequence). The CDR3 contains 13 residues.

The chain combines TRBV7-2 with TRBJ1-5, with 7 bases aligning to TRBD1. This CDR3 is built from 14 residues. V shed 4 bases, J shed 7 bases, and the junction held 7 bases outside the gene matches. From germline, CDR1 is SGHTA and CDR2 FQGNSA. The CDR3 sequence: CASSSQGIGQPQHF. The CDR3 nucleotides are TGTGCCAGCAGCTCACAGGGGATCGGGCAGCCCCAGCATTTT.

CDR3 sequence (DNA): TGTGCCAGCAGCTCCCGCGGGACCCAGTACTTC. Translated: CASSSRGTQYF. This rearrangement joins TRBV13 to TRBJ2-5; D is undetermined. The CDR3 is 11 amino acids. The germline gives CDR1 PRHDT, CDR2 FYEKMQ (reference sequence). The V end was cut by 4 bases, the J end by 7 bases, with 7 bases between.

CDR3 amino acids: CASSRVPLSSYNEQFF. The CDR3 DNA follows: TGTGCCAGCTCGCGCGTCCCCCTGAGCTCCTACAATGAGCAGTTCTTC. The chain combines TRBV18 with TRBJ2-1; D unresolved. Trimming removed 6 bases from V and 0 bases from J, with 15 bases in between. The CDR3 covers 16 residues. Germline CDR1 KGHSH, CDR2 LQKENI.

The chain couples TRBV19 to TRBJ2-1; 8 bases line up with TRBD1. J was trimmed by 8 bases and V by 2 bases; bases with no gene match: 5. The CDR3 totals 14 residues. CDR1 LNHDA and CDR2 SQIVND come from the germline V gene (reference sequence). The DNA for the CDR3 is TGTGCCAGTAGTATATTGGACAGGGTCCATGAGCAGTTCTTC. Translating it yields CASSILDRVHEQFF. The full variable domain, completed using reference TRBV19 and TRBJ2-1, is DGGITQSPKYLFRKEGQNVTLSCEQNLNHDAMYWYRQDPGQGLRLIYYSQIVNDFQKGDIAEGYSVSREKKESFPLTVTSAQKNPTAFYLCASSILDRVHEQFFGPGTRLTVL.

This chain links TRBV28 with TRBJ2-5; D unresolved. The CDR3 consists of 14 residues. Trimming took 7 bases from V and 3 from J, leaving 15 bases between them. The V gene's germline CDR1 is MDHEN and CDR2 SYDVKM. The CDR3 nucleotides read TGTGCCAGCATCCCTGGGCGATCGAAAGAGACCCAGTACTTC. It is translated as CASIPGRSKETQYF.

The chain couples TRBV6-6 to TRBJ1-5; the D is unclear. Deletions cut 6 bases from V and 5 bases from J, with 14 bases between. CDR3 length: 14 residues. Germline V lookup: CDR1 MNHNY, CDR2 SVGAGI (reference sequence). In nucleotides, the CDR3 is TGTGCCAGCAGACCACGGGAGTCCTATCAGCCCCAGCATTTT. It codes for CASRPRESYQPQHF.

V is TRBV27 and J is TRBJ1-1; tentatively, D is TRBD1 (5 bases). Trimming removed 7 bases from V and 3 bases from J, with 24 bases in between. Germline CDR1 MNHEY, CDR2 SMNVEV (reference sequence). CDR3 length: 17 amino acids. CDR3 sequence (DNA): TGTGCCAGCAAACTTCCGAAGGGGCTTACAGAGGACACTGAAGCTTTCTTT. This translates into CASKLPKGLTEDTEAFF.

V gene TRBV10-3 combines with J gene TRBJ2-5, with TRBD2 identical over 9 bases. Germline V lookup: CDR1 ENHRY, CDR2 SYGVKD. CDR3 length: 13 residues. The junction had 3 bases not matched to a gene; V was cut back by 8 bases and J by 2 bases. The CDR3 region is CAIGLAGQETQYF. The CDR3 region has the DNA TGTGCCATCGGGCTAGCGGGACAAGAGACCCAGTACTTC.

The J gene is TRBJ1-1, the V gene TRBV19; 7 bases align to TRBD1. V lost 6 bases and J lost 3; bases outside the gene matches: 4. The CDR3 length is 13 residues. The V gene's germline CDR1 is LNHDA and CDR2 SQIVND (reference sequence). CDR3 DNA: TGTGCCAGTAGCCTTGACAGGGACACTGAAGCTTTCTTT. It codes for CASSLDRDTEAFF. The full variable domain, with the rest looked up from reference TRBV19 and TRBJ1-1, is DGGITQSPKYLFRKEGQNVTLSCEQNLNHDAMYWYRQDPGQGLRLIYYSQIVNDFQKGDIAEGYSVSREKKESFPLTVTSAQKNPTAFYLCASSLDRDTEAFFGQGTRLTVV.

The V call is TRBV27, the J call TRBJ1-2, with D tentatively TRBD1 (6 bases). V was clipped by 8 bases and J by 4 bases, with 17 bases between them. The CDR3 covers 14 residues. CDR1 is MNHEY, CDR2 SMNVEV, per germline (reference sequence). CDR3 DNA sequence: TGTGCCAGCTCCCCTGGACAGTCTCGCTATGGCTACACCTTC. Residues: CASSPGQSRYGYTF.

Only a few counts were recorded for this clone. The chain uses TRBV25-1 and TRBJ2-3, with 10 bases lining up with TRBD1. Germline-derived CDR1 and CDR2 are MGHDK and SYGVNS. CDR3 length: 15 residues. Germline trimming cut 11 bases from V and 4 bases from J; bases unmatched to any gene: 12. Here the CDR3 reads CAAGQGSPGADTQYF. CDR3 DNA sequence: TGTGCCGCGGGACAGGGGAGCCCTGGGGCAGATACGCAGTATTTT.

The rearrangement joins TRBV5-1 to TRBJ1-1; 10 bases are shared with TRBD1. This CDR3 spans 17 amino acids. CDR1 SGHRS and CDR2 YFSETQ come from the germline V gene. Unmatched junction bases numbered 11, after V lost 0 bases and J lost 6 bases. CDR3 in DNA: TGCGCCAGCAGCTTGGCCGGGACAGGGGAGGGGGGTGCTGAAGCTTTCTTT. It translates to CASSLAGTGEGGAEAFF. Looking up the rest from reference TRBV5-1 and TRBJ1-1 gives the full variable domain: KAGVTQTPRYLIKTRGQQVTLSCSPISGHRSVSWYQQTPGQGLQFLFEYFSETQRNKGNFPGRFSGRQFSNSRSEMNVSTLELGDSALYLCASSLAGTGEGGAEAFFGQGTRLTVV.

The V gene is TRBV9, the J gene TRBJ2-1, with D perhaps TRBD1 (5 bases). Trimming cost V 6 bases and J 9 bases, with 16 bases left between them. There are 13 residues in the CDR3. Germline CDR1 is SGDLS and CDR2 is YYNGEE. CDR3 amino acids: CASTWTSQGEQFF. CDR3 nucleotides: TGTGCCAGCACCTGGACCTCCCAGGGTGAGCAGTTCTTC.

V is TRBV19 and J is TRBJ1-2; 7 bases match TRBD1. Germline loops: CDR1 LNHDA, CDR2 SQIVND (reference sequence). Trimming cost V 5 bases and J 8 bases; bases outside gene matches: 20. The CDR3 has 17 residues. The CDR3 sequence: CASSPSPRDSFLGGYTF. The DNA for the CDR3 is TGTGCCAGTAGTCCCAGCCCCCGGGACAGCTTTCTGGGGGGCTACACCTTC.

This sequence joins TRBV5-1 and TRBJ2-5; TRBD2 matches 10 bases. Germline V gene data show CDR1 as SGHRS and CDR2 as YFSETQ. The junction had 5 bases not matched to a gene; V was cut back by 4 bases and J by 2 bases. The CDR3 has 15 amino acids. The CDR3 loop is CASSNSGGAQETQYF. The CDR3 bases are TGCGCCAGCAGCAACAGCGGGGGGGCTCAAGAGACCCAGTACTTC.

This clone was seen only once. The chain couples TRBV2 to TRBJ1-1; D ambiguous. V lost 2 bases to trimming and J lost 9 bases, with 13 bases between them. Germline CDR1 is SNHLY and CDR2 is FYNNEI. CDR3 length equals 13 residues. CDR3 protein: CASSENQVVKAFF. As DNA, the CDR3 is TGTGCCAGCAGTGAAAACCAGGTAGTAAAAGCTTTCTTT.

V gene TRBV28 combines with J gene TRBJ1-2; D is uncertain. This CDR3 spans 11 amino acids. V lost 3 bases and J 7 bases, leaving 6 bases between the germline ends. Germline V gene sequence: CDR1 MDHEN, CDR2 SYDVKM. The CDR3 is CASSFSGGYTF. The CDR3 region has the DNA TGTGCCAGCAGTTTCTCGGGTGGCTACACCTTC.